This T cell receptor beta chain comes out of a study of cytomegalovirus exposure and HLA in healthy donors. Across the whole study: Of all 400 or so donors who were genotyped, about 84% belonged to the Caucasian-associated ancestry cluster. Regarding the study as a whole: Later findings reportedly placed an Asian-associated ancestry cluster below the roughly 690-donor mean for N-insertions. HLA allele associations emerged for around 15,000 TCR beta sequences in a later analysis, at 0.05 false discovery rate.

Note on this clone: Its antigen is still unknown.

The length of the CDR3 is 19 residues. J lost 5 bases, V lost 4 bases, and 18 bases had no gene match. Germline V lookup: CDR1 SEHNR, CDR2 FQNEAQ (reference sequence). The donors comprised healthy bone marrow donors. 13 Jbeta primers and 60 Vbeta primers were used for the PCR. Clones were read by immunoSEQ multiplex PCR, and TCRdb kept only the in-frame ones, dropping some. This sample carries some 170,000 clones, around three quarters of them seen once, and the ten largest clones take roughly 1%. The origin of this receptor is a middle-aged woman in good health and CMV-seronegative. The V call is TRBV7-9, the J call TRBJ2-3, with 10 bases that match TRBD1. The material sequenced was PBMCs. Here the CDR3 reads CASSWGVYDRGQRGDTQYF. The CDR3 coding sequence is TGTGCCAGCAGCTGGGGGGTTTATGACAGGGGGCAACGGGGAGATACGCAGTATTTT.